One sample yielded the 3 T cell receptor beta chains listed below, sequenced in a study of brain metastases from non-small cell lung cancer. Produced via immunoSEQ multiplex PCR; TCRdb's table is partial and in-frame only. The table shows several hundred clones, with approximately 89% occurring only once. The sequencing sample was made of tumor-adjacent normal tissue. These receptors all stem from a donor aged 40 or over with non-small cell lung cancer.

This clone was seen once. The chain combines TRBV7-8 with TRBJ1-5; the D is unclear. Trimming left V 5 bases short and J 4 bases short, with 6 bases between. This CDR3 is 12 amino acids long. Germline-derived CDR1 and CDR2 are SGHVS and FQNEAQ. CDR3 loop: CASSEKNQPQHF. The CDR3 bases are TGTGCCAGCAGCGAGAAGAATCAGCCCCAGCATTTT.

The chain has TRBV19 and TRBJ1-2, with 10 bases aligning to TRBD1. CDR1 LNHDA and CDR2 SQIVND come from the germline V gene (reference sequence). V shed 5 bases and J 3 bases; nucleotides not matched to a gene: 3. This CDR3 has 14 amino acids. The CDR3 sequence is CASSGTGEDYGYTF. For the CDR3, the DNA is TGTGCCAGTAGTGGGACAGGGGAGGACTATGGCTACACCTTC.

V gene TRBV6-5 combines with J gene TRBJ2-2; D gene unclear. The germline V gene has CDR1 MNHEY and CDR2 SVGAGI. The V gene lost 3 bases and the J gene lost 0 bases, with 5 bases spanning the gap. The CDR3 runs to 14 residues. In DNA, the CDR3 is TGTGCCAGCAGTTATCTTCCGAACACCGGGGAGCTGTTTTTT. Its protein product is CASSYLPNTGELFF.